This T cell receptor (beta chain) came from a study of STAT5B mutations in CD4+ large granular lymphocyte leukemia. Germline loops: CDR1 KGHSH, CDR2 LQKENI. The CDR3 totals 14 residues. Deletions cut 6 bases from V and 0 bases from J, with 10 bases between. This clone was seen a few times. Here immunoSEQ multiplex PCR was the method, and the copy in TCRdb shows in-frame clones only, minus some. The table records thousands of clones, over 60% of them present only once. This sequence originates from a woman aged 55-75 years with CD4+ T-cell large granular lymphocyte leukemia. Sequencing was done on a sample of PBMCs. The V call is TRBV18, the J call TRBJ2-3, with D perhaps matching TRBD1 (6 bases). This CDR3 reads CASSLQGSTDTQYF. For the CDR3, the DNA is TGTGCCAGCTCCTTACAGGGAAGCACAGATACGCAGTATTTT.